This TCR beta chain derives from a study of cytomegalovirus exposure and HLA in healthy donors. Broader study findings: The classifier reportedly diagnosed cytomegalovirus status with high specificity and sensitivity. Testing in vitro showed three CMV-associated chains specific for CMV antigens. TCR beta chains numbering more than 150 were designated cytomegalovirus-associated. Most TCR sequences were seen very rarely across donors, but some public TCRs occurred in many.

CDR1 is ENHRY, CDR2 SYGVKD, per germline. Trimming shortened V by 5 bases and J by 13 bases, and 15 bases separated the two germline ends. The CDR3 is made up of 12 amino acids. Profiled with immunoSEQ multiplex PCR; TCRdb holds only in-frame clones, not every one. There are around 250,000 clones in the sample; 90% occur only once, and about 0.36% lies in the top ten. As concerns this clone: The antigen is undetermined.

This clonotype was sampled from a woman aged 18-29 years in good health and CMV-seronegative. V and J are TRBV10-3 and TRBJ2-1, with D perhaps TRBD2 (5 bases). What was sequenced was PBMCs. Here the CDR3 DNA reads TGTGCCATCAGTTTGTACGGGGTCGATCAGTTCTTC. Its protein product is CAISLYGVDQFF.